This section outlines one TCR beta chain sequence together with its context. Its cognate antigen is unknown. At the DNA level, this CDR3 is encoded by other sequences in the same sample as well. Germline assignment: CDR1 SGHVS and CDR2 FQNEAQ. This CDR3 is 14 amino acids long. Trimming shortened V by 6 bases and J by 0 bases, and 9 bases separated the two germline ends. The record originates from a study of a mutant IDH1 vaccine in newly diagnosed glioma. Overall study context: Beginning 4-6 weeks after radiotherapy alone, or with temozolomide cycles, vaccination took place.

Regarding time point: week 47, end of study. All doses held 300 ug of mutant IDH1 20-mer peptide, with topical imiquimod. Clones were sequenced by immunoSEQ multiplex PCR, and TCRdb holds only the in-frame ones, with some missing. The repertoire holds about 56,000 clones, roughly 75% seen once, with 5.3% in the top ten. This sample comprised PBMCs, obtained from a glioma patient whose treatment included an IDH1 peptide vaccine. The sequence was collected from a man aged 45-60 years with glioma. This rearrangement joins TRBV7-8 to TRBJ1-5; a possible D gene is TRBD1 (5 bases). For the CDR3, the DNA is TGTGCCAGCAGACTCGGGGCTAGCAATCAGCCCCAGCATTTT. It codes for CASRLGASNQPQHF.